The entry that follows covers one T cell receptor (beta chain) sequence. No cognate antigen has been identified for it. No much larger clone exists at a distance of one base, and base qualities are not known. The entry originates in a study of siplizumab effects on memory and regulatory T cells (dated by TCRdb to between 2018 and 2021). In the study overall: The study looked at the effect of siplizumab, an anti-CD2 antibody, on alloreactive T-cell subsets in allogeneic mixed lymphocyte reactions made from human PBMCs. Overall study results and their limits: A naive or memory phenotype could not be assigned to roughly 75-95% of proliferating CD4+ or CD8+ clones. Among mappable alloreactive CD4+ clones, an average Treg-derived fraction of around 71% was observed with siplizumab, compared with around 28% in control reactions. Whether proliferating Tregs from siplizumab cultures actually had suppressive function was not functionally confirmed. Because sequences at frequencies below about 10^-5 were poorly captured, only a minor fraction of alloreactive clones could be mapped back to unstimulated subsets. Greater diversity appeared to be present in unstimulated naive T cells than in memory T cells, and a substantial contribution to the alloresponse seemed to be made by naive cells. The cumulative frequency of alloreactive sequences traceable to unstimulated CD4+ memory T cells was significantly reduced by siplizumab.

Library preparation employed the immunoSEQ multiplex PCR assay. Each sample had some 94,000 TCR templates assayed by the deep sequencing platform. Genomic DNA extracted from sorted T cells was used for TCRbeta CDR3 sequencing. The original methods were these. Clonal analysis of TCRbeta CDR3 data was done in the R programming language. Alloreactive CD4+ and CD8+ clones were defined by comparing unstimulated samples with post-reaction CFSE-low samples. Regulatory or non-regulatory origin of alloreactive CD4+ clones was assigned by matching sequences to the sorted unstimulated Treg and non-Treg repertoires. TCRdb took over this immuneACCESS table, retaining in-frame rearrangements with V and J assigned. Such tables are incomplete; in checked studies, under half of the missing clones stem from an unresolved V gene, and the remainder is unexplained. V, J and clone size are those of that table, while D and trimming were read from the DNA. In this sample the table shows 70,000 to 100,000 clones, roughly 96% of which occur a single time. 0.031% of the sample goes to the ten largest clones.

Via the germline V gene, CDR1 is KGHSH and CDR2 LQKENI. V sheds 1 base and J sheds 4 bases, leaving 7 bases between their ends. The cysteine opens and the phenylalanine closes a CDR3 of 13 amino acids. Left in the record is the CDR3 DNA by itself, 39 bases read in frame from the first base. In a few donor pairs, further sequencing was done on unstimulated CD8+ naive, CD4+ memory, CD8+ TEMRA, CD4+ naive and CD8+ effector memory subsets. Sorted unstimulated T cells and proliferating T cells recovered from mixed lymphocyte reactions underwent TCRbeta CDR3 sequencing. Fresh whole blood from approximately ten HLA-typed healthy donors was used to isolate PBMCs.

The receptor was isolated from a human donor in good health. Sequencing was done on a sample of naive CD4+ T cells sorted from blood. This sample's cell subset or site label indicates: unstimulated naive T cells. The V gene is TRBV18 and the J gene is TRBJ1-2; the D gene lacks a confident call. CDR3 reads: CASSPQGIYGYTF. The DNA reads TGTGCCAGCTCACCACAGGGCATCTATGGCTACACCTTC.